This T cell receptor (beta chain) was recovered during a study of blood T cell repertoires in COVID-19. Across the whole study: The study drew acute and convalescent COVID-19 samples from the United States, Italy and Spain.

CDR1 is GTSNPN, CDR2 SVGIG, per germline (reference sequence). Trimming shortened V by 0 bases and J by 3 bases, and 11 bases separated the two germline ends. The CDR3 runs 14 residues. The data were produced by immunoSEQ multiplex PCR, yet TCRdb's version contains in-frame clones alone and is incomplete. The table records more than 150,000 clones, more than 75% of them present only once. The gene calls are TRBV30 and TRBJ1-2, with a tentative D call TRBD1 (6 bases). Material: peripheral blood. This TCR was recovered from a man between 35 and 55 years old with active or convalescent COVID-19. The DNA of the CDR3 is TGTGCCTGGAGTGTACGGACAGTCTACTATGGCTACACCTTC. This sequence encodes CAWSVRTVYYGYTF.